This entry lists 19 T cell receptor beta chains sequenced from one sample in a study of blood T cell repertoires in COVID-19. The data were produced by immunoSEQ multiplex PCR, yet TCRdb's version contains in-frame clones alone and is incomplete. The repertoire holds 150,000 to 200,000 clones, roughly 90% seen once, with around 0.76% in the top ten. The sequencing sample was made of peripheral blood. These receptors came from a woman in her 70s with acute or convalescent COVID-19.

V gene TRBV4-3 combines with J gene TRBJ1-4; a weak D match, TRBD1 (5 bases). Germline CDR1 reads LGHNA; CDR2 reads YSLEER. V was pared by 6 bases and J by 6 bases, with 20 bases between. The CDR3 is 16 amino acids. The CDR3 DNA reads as TGCGCCAGCAGTCGCGATCCAGTGGGGGGTGATGAAAAACTGTTTTTT. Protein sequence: CASSRDPVGGDEKLFF.

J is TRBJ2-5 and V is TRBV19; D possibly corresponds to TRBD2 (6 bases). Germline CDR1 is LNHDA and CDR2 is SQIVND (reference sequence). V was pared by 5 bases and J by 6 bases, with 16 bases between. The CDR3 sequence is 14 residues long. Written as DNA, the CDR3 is TGTGCCAGTAGTCAGGGACGGGGGTCAAAGACCCAGTACTTC. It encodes CASSQGRGSKTQYF.

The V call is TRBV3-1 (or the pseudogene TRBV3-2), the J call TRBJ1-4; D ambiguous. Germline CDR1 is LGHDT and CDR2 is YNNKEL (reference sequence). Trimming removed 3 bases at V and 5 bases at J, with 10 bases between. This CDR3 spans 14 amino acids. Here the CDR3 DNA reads TGTGCCAGCAGCCAGGCCGCGGCAAATGAAAAACTGTTTTTT. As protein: CASSQAAANEKLFF.

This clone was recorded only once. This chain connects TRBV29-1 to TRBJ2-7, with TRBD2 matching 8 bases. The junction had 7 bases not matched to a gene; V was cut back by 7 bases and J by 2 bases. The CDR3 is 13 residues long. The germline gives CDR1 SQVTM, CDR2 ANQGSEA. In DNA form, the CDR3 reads TGCAGCGGGAGTTTAGCGGGGCCCTACGAGCAGTACTTC. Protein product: CSGSLAGPYEQYF.

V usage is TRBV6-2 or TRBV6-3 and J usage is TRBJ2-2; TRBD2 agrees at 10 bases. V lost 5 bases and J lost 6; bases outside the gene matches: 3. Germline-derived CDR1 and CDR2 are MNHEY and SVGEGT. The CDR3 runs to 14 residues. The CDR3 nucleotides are TGTGCCAGCAGTGCTCTAGCGGGAGCCGGGGAGCTGTTTTTT. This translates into CASSALAGAGELFF.

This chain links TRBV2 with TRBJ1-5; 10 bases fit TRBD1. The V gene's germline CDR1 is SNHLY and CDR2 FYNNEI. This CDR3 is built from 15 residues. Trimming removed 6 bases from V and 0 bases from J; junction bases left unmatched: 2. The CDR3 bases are TGTGCCAGCAGGGGACAGGGGAATAGCAATCAGCCCCAGCATTTT. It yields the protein CASRGQGNSNQPQHF.

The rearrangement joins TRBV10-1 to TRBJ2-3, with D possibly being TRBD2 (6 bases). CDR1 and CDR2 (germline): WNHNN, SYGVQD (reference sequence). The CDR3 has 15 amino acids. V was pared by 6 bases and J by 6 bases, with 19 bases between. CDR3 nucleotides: TGCGCCAGCAGCGGAGGGATGGGGCACGGGGATACGCAGTATTTT. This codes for CASSGGMGHGDTQYF.

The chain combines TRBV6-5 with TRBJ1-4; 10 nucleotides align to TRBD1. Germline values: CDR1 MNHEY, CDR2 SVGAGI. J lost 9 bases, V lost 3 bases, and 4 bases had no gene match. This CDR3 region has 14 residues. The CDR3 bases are TGTGCCAGCAGTTATGGACAGGGGGAGAAAAAACTGTTTTTT. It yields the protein CASSYGQGEKKLFF.

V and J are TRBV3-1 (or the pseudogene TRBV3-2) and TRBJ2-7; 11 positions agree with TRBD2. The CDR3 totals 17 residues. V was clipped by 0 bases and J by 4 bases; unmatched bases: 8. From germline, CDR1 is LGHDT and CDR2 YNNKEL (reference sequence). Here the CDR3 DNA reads TGTGCCAGCAGCCAAGACCGAAGACTAGCGGGATGTTACGAGCAGTACTTC. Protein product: CASSQDRRLAGCYEQYF.

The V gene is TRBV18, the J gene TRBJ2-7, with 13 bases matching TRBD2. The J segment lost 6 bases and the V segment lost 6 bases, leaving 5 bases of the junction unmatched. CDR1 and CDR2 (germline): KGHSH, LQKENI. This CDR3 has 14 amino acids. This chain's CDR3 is CASSGTSGVGEQYF. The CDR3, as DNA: TGTGCCAGCTCCGGGACTAGCGGGGTAGGCGAGCAGTACTTC.

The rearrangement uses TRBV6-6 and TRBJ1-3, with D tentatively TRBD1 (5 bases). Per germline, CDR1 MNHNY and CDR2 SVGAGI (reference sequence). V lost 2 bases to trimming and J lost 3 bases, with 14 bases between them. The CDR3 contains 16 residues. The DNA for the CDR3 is TGTGCCAGCAGTTACCTTCCGGGGGTTGGTGGAAACACCATATATTTT. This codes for CASSYLPGVGGNTIYF.

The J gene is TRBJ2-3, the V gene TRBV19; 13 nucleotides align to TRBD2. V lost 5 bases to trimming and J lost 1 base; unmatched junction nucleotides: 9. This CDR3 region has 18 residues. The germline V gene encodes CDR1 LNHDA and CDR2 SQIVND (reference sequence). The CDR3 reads CASSFEGLAGSGTDTQYF. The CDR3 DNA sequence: TGTGCCAGTAGTTTCGAGGGACTAGCGGGGTCCGGCACAGATACGCAGTATTTT.

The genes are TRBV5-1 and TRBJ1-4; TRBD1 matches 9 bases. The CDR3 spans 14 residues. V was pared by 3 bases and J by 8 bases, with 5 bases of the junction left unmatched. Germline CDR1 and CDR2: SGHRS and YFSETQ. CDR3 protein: CASSSQGAQEKLFF. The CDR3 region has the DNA TGCGCCAGCAGCTCACAGGGGGCCCAAGAAAAACTGTTTTTT.

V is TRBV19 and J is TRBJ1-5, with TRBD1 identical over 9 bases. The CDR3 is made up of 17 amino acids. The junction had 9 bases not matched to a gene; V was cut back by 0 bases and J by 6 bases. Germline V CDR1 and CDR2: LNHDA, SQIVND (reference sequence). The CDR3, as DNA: TGTGCCAGTAGTATAGATCAAAGACAGGGGGTTGTTCAGCCCCAGCATTTT. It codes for CASSIDQRQGVVQPQHF.

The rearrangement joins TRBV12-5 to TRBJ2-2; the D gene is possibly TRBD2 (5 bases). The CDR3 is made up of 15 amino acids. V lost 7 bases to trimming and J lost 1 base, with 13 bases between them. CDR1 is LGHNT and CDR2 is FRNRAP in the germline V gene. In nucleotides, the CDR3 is TGTGCTAGTGAGAGAACGGACTTGAACACCGGGGAGCTGTTTTTT. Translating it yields CASERTDLNTGELFF.

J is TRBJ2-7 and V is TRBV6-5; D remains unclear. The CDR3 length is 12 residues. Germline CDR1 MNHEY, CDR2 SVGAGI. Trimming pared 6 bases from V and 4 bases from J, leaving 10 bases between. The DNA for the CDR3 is TGTGCCAGCAGGGCCGGAGCGTACGAGCAGTACTTC. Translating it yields CASRAGAYEQYF.

The CDR3 region has the DNA TGTGCCAGCAGCCGGGTTAGCGGGGGCGGCGGGGAGCAGTACTTC. Protein sequence: CASSRVSGGGGEQYF. The chain uses TRBV3-1 (or the pseudogene TRBV3-2) and TRBJ2-7; 9 bases match TRBD2. Germline CDR1 reads LGHDT; CDR2 reads YNNKEL (reference sequence). With 4 bases clipped from V and 7 bases from J, the junction kept 11 bases outside the gene matches. This CDR3 is built from 15 residues.

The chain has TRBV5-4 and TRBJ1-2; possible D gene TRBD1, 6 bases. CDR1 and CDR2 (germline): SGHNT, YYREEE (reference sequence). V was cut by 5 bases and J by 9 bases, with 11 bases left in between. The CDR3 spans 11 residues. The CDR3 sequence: CASSRDTSYTF. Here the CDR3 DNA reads TGTGCCAGCAGTCGGGACACCAGCTACACCTTC.

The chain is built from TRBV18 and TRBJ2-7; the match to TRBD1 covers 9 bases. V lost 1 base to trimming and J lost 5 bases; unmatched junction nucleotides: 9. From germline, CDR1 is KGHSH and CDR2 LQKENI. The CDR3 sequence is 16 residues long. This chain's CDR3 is CASSPRGGQGVNEQYF. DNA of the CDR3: TGTGCCAGCTCACCACGAGGGGGACAGGGCGTTAACGAGCAGTACTTC.